The entry below describes one T cell receptor beta chain. Its antigen is currently unknown. Assay: immunoSEQ multiplex PCR; the TCRdb copy retains only in-frame clones and omits some. The sample has approximately 35,000 clones, about 88% seen once. This sample is part of a study of multiple sclerosis patients with progressive multifocal leukoencephalopathy. Study observations and caveats: PML-onset expanded TRB clones were detectable before and during natalizumab therapy. Lower normalized Shannon entropy suggested reduced TRB diversity in most PML patients.

The ends were cut back, 1 base at V and 6 bases at J, with 11 bases in the middle. This CDR3 comprises 14 residues. Germline CDR1 and CDR2: SGHNT and YYREEE (reference sequence). Time point reported: time of PML onset. Natalizumab-treated patients developed PML between roughly 16 and 56 months into natalizumab therapy. The T3 samples were drawn when PML began. The chain combines TRBV5-4 with TRBJ2-1; D is undetermined. The source material was PBMCs, sampled from a patient treated with natalizumab. The TCR sequence derives from a human donor with progressive multifocal leukoencephalopathy. CDR3 nucleotides: TGTGCCAGCAGCTTGTCTGCCAGCCCCAATGAGCAGTTCTTC. Its protein is CASSLSASPNEQFF.